This entry lists 26 T cell receptor beta chains sequenced from one sample in a study of blood T cell repertoires in COVID-19. Some clones are missing from TCRdb's copy, which holds only in-frame ones; the method was immunoSEQ multiplex PCR. This table holds about 210,000 clones, around 81% found once. The specimen sequenced was PBMCs or T cells enriched from blood (not recorded which). The receptors shown here come from a woman in her 50s with acute COVID-19.

The chain is built from TRBV7-2 and TRBJ2-3, with a weak D call TRBD2 (5 bases). The CDR3 totals 15 residues. Germline V gives CDR1 SGHTA, CDR2 FQGNSA. Between the trimmed V and J ends, which lost 0 bases and 3 bases, there was a span of 10 bases. The CDR3 DNA follows: TGTGCCAGCAGCTTAGCGCGGAGCGGTACAGATACGCAGTATTTT. Its protein is CASSLARSGTDTQYF.

The V and J genes are TRBV4-1 and TRBJ2-7, with TRBD2 identical over 7 bases. The ends lost 2 bases at V and 2 bases at J; junction bases unmatched: 6. Germline V gene sequence: CDR1 MGHRA, CDR2 YSYEKL. The CDR3 contains 15 residues. DNA for the CDR3: TGCGCCAGCAGCCAACCGCGACTAGCCACCTACGAGCAGTACTTC. This encodes CASSQPRLATYEQYF.

The chain recombines TRBV28 with TRBJ2-1; the match to TRBD2 covers 13 bases. CDR3 length: 15 amino acids. CDR1 is MDHEN, CDR2 SYDVKM, per germline. The V and J ends lost 6 bases and 9 bases, in that order; junction bases with no gene match: 8. Written as DNA, the CDR3 is TGTGCCAGCAGCCCCGGACTAGCGGGAGAGGTTGAGCAGTTCTTC. Translated, it gives CASSPGLAGEVEQFF.

This chain connects TRBV12-3 or TRBV12-4 to TRBJ2-7; the D is unclear. Trimming shortened V by 5 bases and J by 6 bases, and 11 bases separated the two germline ends. CDR3 length: 12 residues. The CDR3 reads CASSTRGLEQYF. CDR3 sequence (DNA): TGTGCCAGCAGTACCAGAGGCCTCGAGCAGTACTTC.

Notes on this clone: The junction shows a germline mismatch at one end, possibly a read error. This rearrangement joins TRBV24-1 to TRBJ2-1; no clear D. Germline CDR1 KGHDR, CDR2 SFDVKD. The CDR3 is 12 amino acids. CDR3 DNA sequence: TGTGCCACCAGTGATTCCAACTACGCGCTGCTCTTC. Residues: CATSDSNYALLF.

The chain joins TRBV28 to TRBJ1-5, with 7 bases identical to TRBD1. This CDR3 region has 14 residues. CDR1 is MDHEN, CDR2 SYDVKM, per germline. The V gene end was trimmed by 6 bases and the J gene end by 2 bases; junction bases not matched to a gene: 4. CDR3 bases: TGTGCCAGCAGAGAAACAGGGGGCAATCAGCCCCAGCATTTT. It translates to CASRETGGNQPQHF.

This clone was seen only once. This chain uses TRBV2 with TRBJ1-5; 12 nucleotides align to TRBD1. V was pared by 0 bases and J by 11 bases, with 14 bases of the junction left unmatched. The CDR3 spans 18 residues. Germline V CDR1 and CDR2: SNHLY, FYNNEI. Written as DNA, the CDR3 is TGTGCCAGCAGTGAAGCCCGGGACAGGGGGCCCCTCGATCAAGCCCAGCATTTT. Amino acids: CASSEARDRGPLDQAQHF.

The sample holds one count of this clone. The chain couples TRBV19 to TRBJ2-1, with 8 bases matching TRBD2. The CDR3 runs to 12 residues. The ends lost 3 bases at V and 16 bases at J; junction bases unmatched: 8. Per the germline V gene, CDR1 is LNHDA and CDR2 is SQIVND (reference sequence). The CDR3 is CASSILGGAPFF. As DNA, the CDR3 is TGTGCCAGTAGTATTCTCGGGGGGGCGCCTTTCTTC.

The chain carries TRBV6-1 and TRBJ1-2; 7 bases are shared with TRBD1. V lost 3 bases to trimming and J lost 2 bases; unmatched junction nucleotides: 6. The germline gives CDR1 MNHNS, CDR2 SASEGT. This CDR3 spans 15 amino acids. The CDR3 DNA follows: TGTGCCAGCAGTGATCTGGGACAGCGGAACTATGGCTACACCTTC. Translation gives CASSDLGQRNYGYTF.

The chain joins TRBV11-3 to TRBJ2-4, with D possibly being TRBD1 (5 bases). V lost 3 bases, J lost 5 bases, and 14 bases lay in between. Germline CDR1 SGHNT, CDR2 YENEEA. The CDR3 consists of 15 residues. The CDR3 region is CASSFTQGIQNIQYF. CDR3 coding DNA: TGTGCCAGCAGCTTCACCCAGGGCATCCAAAACATTCAGTACTTC.

V gene TRBV6-5 combines with J gene TRBJ1-2; 7 positions agree with TRBD1. CDR3 length: 15 residues. V lost 6 bases and J lost 3; bases outside the gene matches: 10. Germline V gene sequence: CDR1 MNHEY, CDR2 SVGAGI. CDR3 sequence: CASRGGGTAYYGYTF. The CDR3 nucleotides read TGTGCCAGCAGAGGGGGCGGGACAGCGTACTATGGCTACACCTTC.

The chain couples TRBV4-2 to TRBJ2-4; a weak D match, TRBD2 (6 bases). CDR1 LGHNA and CDR2 YNFKEQ come from the germline V gene. V lost 3 bases and J 8 bases, leaving 14 bases between the germline ends. CDR3 length equals 14 residues. CDR3 nucleotides: TGTGCCAGCAGCCAGATGGGGGGAGAGGACATTCAGTACTTC. It specifies CASSQMGGEDIQYF.

This sequence joins TRBV12-3 or TRBV12-4 and TRBJ1-5; unclear D gene. There are 13 residues in the CDR3. V dropped 1 base and J dropped 15 bases, with 16 bases sitting between them. The CDR3 nucleotides read TGTGCCAGCAGTTTAGTTTCGGGAGGTAACTCGCATTTT. Translation gives CASSLVSGGNSHF.

The chain is built from TRBV18 and TRBJ2-3; 8 bases map to TRBD1. The CDR3 is 15 amino acids. Germline V gene sequence: CDR1 KGHSH, CDR2 LQKENI. With 1 base clipped from V and 2 bases from J, the junction kept 2 bases outside the gene matches. The CDR3 protein is CASSPRGQVTDTQYF. The CDR3 coding sequence is TGTGCCAGCTCACCACGGGGACAGGTCACAGATACGCAGTATTTT.

CDR3 nucleotide sequence: TGTGCCAGCAGCCGATTCGACAGGCCTAGCACAGATACGCAGTATTTT. It encodes CASSRFDRPSTDTQYF. This sequence joins TRBV11-2 and TRBJ2-3, with D maybe TRBD1 (6 bases). The germline V and J ends were trimmed by 5 bases and 0 bases, with 15 bases remaining between them. The CDR3 spans 16 residues. Per germline, CDR1 SGHAT and CDR2 FQNNGV.

The table lists this clone with a few counts. The chain is built from TRBV5-5 and TRBJ2-7; 7 bases agree with TRBD1. Germline V gives CDR1 SGHKS, CDR2 YYEKEE (reference sequence). This CDR3 contains 14 residues. The trim removed 0 bases at V and 2 bases at J, leaving 2 bases unmatched. For the CDR3, the DNA is TGTGCCAGCAGCTTGGGCCAGGGGGCCTACGAGCAGTACTTC. It codes for CASSLGQGAYEQYF.

CDR3 coding DNA: TGTGCCAGCAGCTTCAGGATCTCTGGGGCCAACGTCCTGACTTTC. Translation gives CASSFRISGANVLTF. The J gene is TRBJ2-6, the V gene TRBV9; D is unresolved. The CDR3 spans 15 residues. V was trimmed by 4 bases and J by 0 bases, leaving 8 bases between them. Germline lookup yields CDR1 SGDLS and CDR2 YYNGEE.

The chain joins TRBV19 to TRBJ2-7; D not certain. CDR1 and CDR2 from the germline V gene are LNHDA and SQIVND (reference sequence). The V end was cut by 3 bases, the J end by 2 bases, with 11 bases between. The CDR3 loop spans 14 amino acids. The CDR3 region is CASSIRTPTYEQYF. The CDR3 DNA reads as TGTGCCAGTAGTATCCGCACGCCTACCTACGAGCAGTACTTC.

The genes are TRBV5-1 and TRBJ2-7; 12 bases agree with TRBD2. With 6 bases clipped from V and 2 bases from J, the junction kept 0 bases outside the gene matches. CDR1 is SGHRS and CDR2 is YFSETQ in the germline V gene. This CDR3 region has 13 residues. CDR3 sequence: CASTSGRAYEQYF. In DNA form, the CDR3 reads TGCGCCAGCACTAGCGGGAGGGCCTACGAGCAGTACTTC. Variable domain in full (rest from reference TRBV5-1 and TRBJ2-7): KAGVTQTPRYLIKTRGQQVTLSCSPISGHRSVSWYQQTPGQGLQFLFEYFSETQRNKGNFPGRFSGRQFSNSRSEMNVSTLELGDSALYLCASTSGRAYEQYFGPGTRLTVT.

This chain connects TRBV9 to TRBJ2-2, with 11 bases fitting TRBD1. The CDR3 has 17 amino acids. CDR1 and CDR2 from the germline V gene are SGDLS and YYNGEE. V shed 4 bases, J shed 4 bases, and the junction held 9 bases outside the gene matches. CDR3: CASSQADRGRFTGELFF. The CDR3 coding sequence is TGTGCCAGCAGCCAAGCGGACAGGGGGCGCTTCACCGGGGAGCTGTTTTTT. The variable domain in full, with the rest retrieved from reference TRBV9 and TRBJ2-2, is DSGVTQTPKHLITATGQRVTLRCSPRSGDLSVYWYQQSLDQGLQFLIQYYNGEERAKGNILERFSAQQFPDLHSELNLSSLELGDSALYFCASSQADRGRFTGELFFGEGSRLTVL.

In its sample, this clone was seen a few times. The CDR3 sequence: CATSRDLEYGTIYF. The DNA of the CDR3 is TGTGCCACCAGCAGAGATTTGGAGTATGGCACCATATATTTT. The chain carries TRBV15 and TRBJ1-3; D remains unclear. CDR3 length equals 14 residues. The V gene's germline CDR1 is LNHNV and CDR2 YYDKDF (reference sequence). The V gene lost 0 bases and the J gene lost 9 bases, with 12 bases spanning the gap.

This clone occurred a few times. The rearrangement uses TRBV14 and TRBJ2-7; D is uncertain. The CDR3 runs 12 residues. The germline V gene encodes CDR1 SGHDN and CDR2 FVKESK. Trimming took off 1 base at V and 4 bases at J, with 5 bases between the two ends. CDR3 DNA: TGTGCCAGCAGCCAAGTCGTTTACGAGCAGTACTTC. This encodes CASSQVVYEQYF.

The chain combines TRBV11-3 with TRBJ2-2; the D gene is possibly TRBD1 (6 bases). V lost 3 bases and J lost 5, with 10 bases in between. CDR1 is SGHNT, CDR2 YENEEA, per germline. CDR3 length: 14 residues. The CDR3 nucleotides are TGTGCCAGCAGCTTGGGGGCTTGGACCGGGGAGCTGTTTTTT. It yields the protein CASSLGAWTGELFF. The full variable domain, its missing parts supplied by reference TRBV11-3 and TRBJ2-2, is EAGVVQSPRYKIIEKKQPVAFWCNPISGHNTLYWYLQNLGQGPELLIRYENEEAVDDSQLPKDRFSAERLKGVDSTLKIQPAELGDSAVYLCASSLGAWTGELFFGEGSRLTVL.

The chain carries TRBV7-9 and TRBJ1-5, with 7 bases that match TRBD1. Losses at the gene ends were 4 bases for V and 9 bases for J; bases not matched to a gene: 6. CDR1 and CDR2 (germline): SEHNR, FQNEAQ (reference sequence). The CDR3 length is 13 residues. The CDR3: CASSSGQRPPQHF. The CDR3 nucleotides read TGTGCCAGCAGCTCGGGACAGAGGCCGCCCCAGCATTTT.

The chain uses TRBV28 and TRBJ1-3, with D unresolved. Per the germline V gene, CDR1 is MDHEN and CDR2 is SYDVKM. Trimming took off 5 bases at V and 7 bases at J, with 15 bases between the two ends. The CDR3 is 14 residues long. For the CDR3, the DNA is TGTGCCAGCAGTCCCTGGACTAGCTGGAACACCATATATTTT. This codes for CASSPWTSWNTIYF.

V usage is TRBV27 and J usage is TRBJ1-2; TRBD1 might be the D (5 bases). V lost 6 bases to trimming and J lost 9 bases, with 26 bases between them. This CDR3 has 16 residues. Germline V gives CDR1 MNHEY, CDR2 SMNVEV (reference sequence). The CDR3 sequence is CASRSNQGGGAISYTF. The CDR3 DNA reads as TGTGCCAGCAGGTCCAATCAGGGCGGCGGGGCAATCAGCTACACCTTC.